Listed below are T cell receptor beta chains from one sample, sequenced in a study of shared clonotypes between healthy human individuals. Libraries were prepared by immunoSEQ multiplex PCR; TCRdb keeps only in-frame clonotypes and omits some of them. The data hold over a million clones, with around 82% observed a single time. Material: memory CD4+ T cells from PBMCs. These receptors were taken from a young man in good health. Some clones in this sample may be carry-over from other donors' samples. CDR3s include the opening cysteine and the closing phenylalanine or tryptophan. D genes are given only for firm matches. A clone size is listed for some rows: how often the clone was seen (once, few, many), or a class if it is expanded.

V gene	clone size	D gene	J gene	CDR3 protein	CDR3 DNA
TRBV19	many	-	TRBJ1-3	CASNPRGGPGNTIYF	TGTGCCAGTAACCCGAGGGGCGGACCAGGAAACACCATATATTTT
TRBV9	-	-	TRBJ1-2	CASSVGSLTYGYTF	TGTGCCAGCAGCGTAGGATCGCTTACCTATGGCTACACCTTC
TRBV11-2	-	TRBD2	TRBJ2-1	CASSIGTSNEQFF	TGTGCCAGCAGCATCGGGACTAGCAATGAGCAGTTCTTC
TRBV28	-	TRBD1	TRBJ1-1	CASSLLPGQGAYTEAFF	TGTGCCAGCAGTTTATTACCGGGACAGGGGGCCTACACTGAAGCTTTCTTT
TRBV11-2	-	-	TRBJ2-7	CASSLNYEQYF	TGTGCCAGCAGCTTAAACTACGAGCAGTACTTC
TRBV4-3	few	-	TRBJ1-1	CASSQDFVSRSAEAFF	TGCGCCAGCAGCCAAGATTTTGTCAGCCGGAGCGCTGAAGCTTTCTTT
TRBV7-9	-	-	TRBJ2-1	CASSFLWRRSYNEQFF	TGTGCCAGCAGCTTCCTCTGGCGGCGCTCCTACAATGAGCAGTTCTTC
TRBV11-2	once	TRBD2	TRBJ2-7	CASSYPGGKEYEQYF	TGTGCCAGCAGCTACCCGGGGGGGAAGGAGTACGAGCAGTACTTC
TRBV18	-	TRBD2	TRBJ2-2	CASSPVGTSVGTGELFF	TGTGCCAGCTCACCTGTTGGGACTAGCGTGGGCACCGGGGAGCTGTTTTTT
TRBV5-1	-	TRBD2	TRBJ2-1	CASSLGLAGVGGEQFF	TGCGCCAGCAGCTTGGGACTAGCGGGAGTGGGTGGTGAGCAGTTCTTC
TRBV28	-	-	TRBJ1-2	CASTSHGAKNYGYTF	TGTGCCAGCACCTCCCATGGGGCGAAGAACTATGGCTACACCTTC
TRBV20-1	-	-	TRBJ1-1	CSARPNTEAFF	TGCAGTGCCCGGCCGAACACTGAAGCTTTCTTT
TRBV7-9	-	-	TRBJ1-2	CASSLRQTPYGYTF	TGTGCCAGCAGCCTTCGACAGACTCCCTATGGCTACACCTTC
TRBV10-3	once	-	TRBJ2-2	CAIRDVANTGELFF	TGTGCCATCAGGGATGTAGCGAACACCGGGGAGCTGTTTTTT
TRBV6-6	-	-	TRBJ1-2	CASSLQGEYGYTF	TGTGCCAGCAGTCTCCAGGGAGAATATGGCTACACCTTC
TRBV19	-	TRBD1	TRBJ2-7	CASSMGQLHEQYF	TGTGCCAGTAGTATGGGACAGTTGCACGAGCAGTACTTC
TRBV27	-	-	TRBJ2-3	CASSLGGGPDTQYF	TGTGCCAGCAGTTTGGGTGGGGGCCCCGATACGCAGTATTTT
TRBV19	-	-	TRBJ2-1	CASSTGTVVQEQFF	TGTGCCAGTAGTACCGGGACGGTAGTACAGGAGCAGTTCTTC
TRBV5-1	-	-	TRBJ2-5	CASSAALKETQYF	TGCGCCAGCAGCGCCGCCCTAAAAGAGACCCAGTACTTC
TRBV19	-	TRBD1	TRBJ2-7	CASSPPRGQGSYEQYF	TGTGCCAGTAGTCCCCCAAGAGGACAGGGGTCCTACGAGCAGTACTTC
TRBV6-1	-	TRBD1	TRBJ1-5	CASSTGERQPQHF	TGTGCCAGCAGTACAGGGGAAAGGCAGCCCCAGCATTTT
TRBV4-2	once	-	TRBJ2-5	CASSQDWGTETQYF	TGTGCCAGCAGCCAAGATTGGGGAACGGAGACCCAGTACTTC
TRBV5-1	once	-	TRBJ1-1	CASSLAGHMNTEAFF	TGCGCCAGCAGCTTGGCCGGACATATGAACACTGAAGCTTTCTTT
TRBV18	few	TRBD2	TRBJ2-1	CASSPGLAGTSNTYNEQFF	TGTGCCAGCTCACCGGGACTAGCGGGCACCTCAAACACCTACAATGAGCAGTTCTTC
TRBV28	once	TRBD1	TRBJ1-1	CASSPGTGVRNTEAFF	TGTGCCAGCAGCCCCGGGACAGGGGTGCGAAACACTGAAGCTTTCTTT
TRBV13	many	-	TRBJ2-7	CASSSDRYEQYF	TGTGCCAGCAGCTCAGATCGATACGAGCAGTACTTC
TRBV5-1	-	-	TRBJ2-3	CASRPGSPTDTQYF	TGCGCCAGCCGCCCCGGGTCCCCGACAGATACGCAGTATTTT
TRBV28	-	TRBD2	TRBJ2-7	CASSPPREGPRSYEQYF	TGTGCCAGCAGTCCCCCCCGGGAGGGCCCGAGGAGCTACGAGCAGTACTTC
TRBV19	few	-	TRBJ2-3	CASSGKLRDTQYF	TGTGCCAGTAGTGGCAAACTCAGGGATACGCAGTATTTT
TRBV5-8	-	-	TRBJ2-1	CASSLYSNYNEQFF	TGTGCCAGCAGCTTGTATTCCAACTACAATGAGCAGTTCTTC
TRBV7-2	-	-	TRBJ1-5	CASSLALSGGQPQHF	TGTGCCAGCAGCTTAGCGCTCTCCGGCGGGCAGCCCCAGCATTTT
TRBV5-1	-	-	TRBJ1-4	CASSLFGTDTPEKLFF	TGCGCCAGCAGCCTGTTCGGGACTGACACACCTGAAAAACTGTTTTTT
TRBV29-1	-	-	TRBJ1-2	CSVAPANYGYTF	TGCAGCGTTGCGCCCGCTAACTATGGCTACACCTTC
TRBV27	-	-	TRBJ2-7	CASSFRDPIYEQYF	TGTGCCAGCAGCTTCCGGGATCCCATCTACGAGCAGTACTTC
TRBV29-1	-	-	TRBJ1-1	CSVEVTLNTETFF	TGCAGCGTTGAGGTGACCCTGAACACTGAAACTTTCTTT
TRBV10-3	-	-	TRBJ2-1	CAISSGDNYNEQFF	TGTGCCATCAGTTCAGGGGATAACTACAATGAGCAGTTCTTC
TRBV7-9	-	-	TRBJ1-1	CASTDPPHHTEAFF	TGTGCCAGCACAGACCCCCCGCATCACACTGAAGCTTTCTTT
TRBV5-1	-	-	TRBJ2-3	CASSLGFGRSGDTQYF	TGCGCCAGCAGCTTAGGATTCGGGCGGTCCGGAGATACGCAGTATTTT
TRBV2	-	-	TRBJ2-7	CASSAGLNYEQYF	TGTGCCAGCAGTGCGGGACTGAACTACGAGCAGTACTTC
TRBV5-8	-	TRBD1	TRBJ2-7	CASSPAGTGGSYEQYF	TGTGCCAGCAGCCCCGCCGGGACAGGGGGTTCCTACGAGCAGTACTTC
TRBV21-1	-	-	TRBJ2-7	CASSKRQFSHEQYF	TGTGCCAGCAGCAAACGGCAGTTCTCCCACGAGCAGTACTTC
TRBV10-3	-	-	TRBJ2-1	CAISDATGYRADEQFF	TGTGCCATCAGTGACGCTACAGGGTATCGAGCGGATGAGCAGTTCTTC
TRBV18	-	-	TRBJ1-5	CASSQQRNQPQHF	TGTGCCAGCTCACAACAGAGGAATCAGCCCCAGCATTTT
TRBV7-2	-	-	TRBJ2-2	CASSLRIGNTGELFF	TGTGCCAGCAGCTTAAGGATAGGGAACACCGGGGAGCTGTTTTTT
TRBV11-2	-	TRBD1	TRBJ1-1	CASSSDPGQGKSQVEAFF	TGTGCCAGCAGCTCCGATCCAGGACAGGGTAAGTCCCAGGTTGAAGCTTTCTTT
TRBV9	-	-	TRBJ1-1	CASSVEGGHTEAFF	TGTGCCAGCAGCGTAGAGGGCGGGCACACTGAAGCTTTCTTT
TRBV4-1	-	-	TRBJ2-5	CASSHGPGETQYF	TGCGCCAGCAGCCACGGGCCCGGAGAGACCCAGTACTTC
TRBV5-1	-	-	TRBJ1-4	CASSFGPDGNEKLFF	TGCGCCAGCAGCTTTGGGCCGGATGGTAATGAAAAACTGTTTTTT
TRBV30	few	-	TRBJ1-1	CAWGRLNTEAFF	TGTGCCTGGGGACGGCTGAACACTGAAGCTTTCTTT
TRBV6-1	-	TRBD1	TRBJ2-2	CASSGDRGGAGELFF	TGTGCCAGCAGTGGCGACAGGGGCGGGGCCGGGGAGCTGTTTTTT
TRBV4-3	-	-	TRBJ1-3	CASSQGPGLGGLFGNTIYF	TGCGCCAGCAGCCAAGGCCCAGGGTTGGGGGGCCTGTTTGGAAACACCATATATTTT
TRBV4-2	-	-	TRBJ1-4	CASSQAEGSNEKLFF	TGTGCCAGCAGCCAAGCGGAGGGATCGAATGAAAAACTGTTTTTT
TRBV6-5	-	TRBD2	TRBJ2-1	CASRTSGSYNEQFF	TGTGCCAGCAGGACTAGCGGAAGCTACAATGAGCAGTTCTTC
TRBV9	-	TRBD1	TRBJ2-7	CASSPEGAGGFYEQYF	TGTGCCAGCAGCCCCGAGGGGGCAGGGGGATTCTACGAGCAGTACTTC
TRBV7-3	once	-	TRBJ2-5	CASSTSFQETQYF	TGTGCCAGCAGCACGTCTTTTCAAGAGACCCAGTACTTC